This is a list of T cell receptor beta chains from one sample in a study of blood T cell repertoires in COVID-19. Assay: immunoSEQ multiplex PCR; the TCRdb copy retains only in-frame clones and omits some. The data hold more than 95,000 clones, with approximately 80% observed a single time. What was sequenced was peripheral blood. All receptors come from a man in his sixties with acute or convalescent COVID-19. CDR3s include the opening cysteine and the closing phenylalanine or tryptophan. D genes are given only for firm matches. Clone size is shown for a subset of rows, as once, few, many or a class of expanded clone.

V gene: TRBV4-1
clone size: .
D gene: .
J gene: TRBJ1-2
CDR3 protein: CASSLSRVAGYTF
CDR3 DNA: TGCGCCAGCAGCCTCAGTCGGGTAGCTGGCTACACCTTC

V gene: TRBV7-2
clone size: .
D gene: .
J gene: TRBJ1-1
CDR3 protein: CASSPGRTYTEAFF
CDR3 DNA: TGTGCCAGCAGCCCCGGACGGACTTACACTGAAGCTTTCTTT

V gene: TRBV30
clone size: .
D gene: TRBD1
J gene: TRBJ1-5
CDR3 protein: CAWSRDRGGQPQHF
CDR3 DNA: TGTGCCTGGAGTCGGGACAGGGGTGGTCAGCCCCAGCATTTT

V gene: TRBV9
clone size: .
D gene: .
J gene: TRBJ1-1
CDR3 protein: CASSVRAGGDTEAFF
CDR3 DNA: TGTGCCAGCAGCGTACGGGCGGGAGGAGACACTGAAGCTTTCTTT

V gene: TRBV7-2
clone size: .
D gene: TRBD1
J gene: TRBJ1-5
CDR3 protein: CASSPDRGGQPQHF
CDR3 DNA: TGTGCCAGCAGTCCGGACAGGGGCGGGCAGCCCCAGCATTTT

V gene: TRBV4-3
clone size: .
D gene: .
J gene: TRBJ2-3
CDR3 protein: CASSQPSGGVNTQYF
CDR3 DNA: TGCGCCAGCAGCCAACCGAGCGGTGGGGTGAATACGCAGTATTTT

V gene: TRBV6-1
clone size: once
D gene: .
J gene: TRBJ2-1
CDR3 protein: CASSLASNEQFF
CDR3 DNA: TGTGCCAGCAGTCTAGCGTCCAATGAGCAGTTCTTC

V gene: TRBV3-1/TRBV3-2
clone size: once
D gene: .
J gene: TRBJ1-6
CDR3 protein: CASSQDQDSPLHF
CDR3 DNA: TGTGCCAGCAGCCAAGATCAGGATTCACCCCTCCACTTT

V gene: TRBV20-1
clone size: .
D gene: .
J gene: TRBJ1-1
CDR3 protein: CSAPQAFRAFF
CDR3 DNA: TGCAGTGCCCCCCAGGCCTTTCGAGCTTTCTTT

V gene: TRBV4-3
clone size: .
D gene: .
J gene: TRBJ2-4
CDR3 protein: CASSQDTGNIQYF
CDR3 DNA: TGCGCCAGCAGCCAAGACACAGGGAACATTCAGTACTTC

V gene: TRBV5-4
clone size: .
D gene: TRBD1
J gene: TRBJ2-5
CDR3 protein: CASSLAGGGKETQYF
CDR3 DNA: TGTGCCAGCAGCTTGGCAGGGGGCGGGAAGGAGACCCAGTACTTC

V gene: TRBV7-9
clone size: .
D gene: .
J gene: TRBJ1-1
CDR3 protein: CASSLASQSNTEAFF
CDR3 DNA: TGTGCCAGCAGCTTAGCGTCACAGTCGAACACTGAAGCTTTCTTT

V gene: TRBV5-1
clone size: .
D gene: .
J gene: TRBJ1-1
CDR3 protein: CASSLEGRGTNTEAFF
CDR3 DNA: TGCGCCAGCAGCTTGGAGGGGCGCGGGACGAACACTGAAGCTTTCTTT

V gene: TRBV3-1/TRBV3-2
clone size: .
D gene: TRBD2
J gene: TRBJ2-1
CDR3 protein: CASSQDRAGKQFF
CDR3 DNA: TGTGCCAGCAGCCAAGATCGAGCGGGAAAGCAGTTCTTC

V gene: TRBV7-3
clone size: once
D gene: TRBD2
J gene: TRBJ2-3
CDR3 protein: CASSPRLAGEGDTQYF
CDR3 DNA: TGTGCCAGCAGCCCACGGCTAGCGGGGGAAGGAGATACGCAGTATTTT

V gene: TRBV29-1
clone size: once
D gene: .
J gene: TRBJ2-7
CDR3 protein: CSVEDEGGRSSYEQYF
CDR3 DNA: TGCAGCGTTGAAGATGAAGGCGGCCGCTCATCCTACGAGCAGTACTTC

V gene: TRBV7-6
clone size: .
D gene: TRBD2
J gene: TRBJ2-1
CDR3 protein: CASSLFTGTTPFYSYNEQFF
CDR3 DNA: TGTGCCAGCAGCTTGTTCACCGGGACTACACCCTTTTACTCCTACAATGAGCAGTTCTTC

V gene: TRBV19
clone size: .
D gene: TRBD1
J gene: TRBJ1-2
CDR3 protein: CASSPPRGRGYGYTF
CDR3 DNA: TGTGCCAGTAGTCCGCCGAGGGGGCGAGGCTATGGCTACACCTTC

V gene: TRBV24-1
clone size: .
D gene: .
J gene: TRBJ2-3
CDR3 protein: CATSDLLRVLSTDTQYF
CDR3 DNA: TGTGCCACCAGTGATTTGTTGCGGGTTTTGAGCACAGATACGCAGTATTTT

V gene: TRBV27
clone size: .
D gene: TRBD1
J gene: TRBJ2-1
CDR3 protein: CASSSPNRGSYNEQFF
CDR3 DNA: TGTGCCAGCAGTTCCCCGAACAGGGGCTCCTACAATGAGCAGTTCTTC

V gene: TRBV12-3/TRBV12-4
clone size: .
D gene: .
J gene: TRBJ1-1
CDR3 protein: CASRTGDNTEAFF
CDR3 DNA: TGTGCCAGCAGGACCGGAGATAACACTGAAGCTTTCTTT

V gene: TRBV10-1
clone size: .
D gene: .
J gene: TRBJ2-1
CDR3 protein: CASSAGVHGNEQFF
CDR3 DNA: TGCGCCAGCAGTGCGGGGGTACACGGGAATGAGCAGTTCTTC

V gene: TRBV9
clone size: .
D gene: TRBD1
J gene: TRBJ2-3
CDR3 protein: CASSAGQGATDTQYF
CDR3 DNA: TGTGCCAGCAGCGCCGGACAGGGAGCCACAGATACGCAGTATTTT

V gene: TRBV9
clone size: once
D gene: TRBD1
J gene: TRBJ2-4
CDR3 protein: CASSATTGGRDIQYF
CDR3 DNA: TGTGCCAGCAGCGCCACGACAGGGGGCAGGGACATTCAGTACTTC

V gene: TRBV29-1
clone size: once
D gene: .
J gene: TRBJ2-7
CDR3 protein: CSVGSGQVEQYF
CDR3 DNA: TGCAGCGTTGGTTCTGGGCAGGTCGAGCAGTACTTC

V gene: TRBV5-1
clone size: .
D gene: TRBD1
J gene: TRBJ2-1
CDR3 protein: CASSLGTGRGSEQFF
CDR3 DNA: TGCGCCAGCAGCTTGGGGACAGGGCGGGGATCTGAGCAGTTCTTC

V gene: TRBV7-3
clone size: once
D gene: .
J gene: TRBJ1-1
CDR3 protein: CASSLRAAGDTEAFF
CDR3 DNA: TGTGCCAGCAGCTTACGGGCAGCAGGGGACACTGAAGCTTTCTTT

V gene: TRBV2
clone size: .
D gene: TRBD2
J gene: TRBJ2-1
CDR3 protein: CATGAGNPGNEQFF
CDR3 DNA: TGTGCCACGGGAGCGGGGAACCCTGGCAATGAGCAGTTCTTC

V gene: TRBV12-3/TRBV12-4
clone size: .
D gene: .
J gene: TRBJ1-2
CDR3 protein: CASSRRVLIGYTF
CDR3 DNA: TGTGCCAGCAGCCGAAGAGTCTTAATAGGCTACACCTTC